This T cell receptor (beta chain) is from a study of cytomegalovirus exposure and HLA in healthy donors. This clone showed up just once. PCR amplification relied on 60 Vbeta primers (plus 13 Jbeta primers). TCRdb keeps only in-frame clones here, not all; method: immunoSEQ multiplex PCR. The table shows 200,000 or so clones, with approximately 79% occurring only once. V shed 0 bases and J shed 3 bases, with 12 bases lying between them. Germline CDR1 and CDR2: KGHSH and LQKENI. The CDR3 consists of 16 residues. This receptor was taken from a man in his forties or fifties in good health and CMV-seropositive. The sample taken for sequencing was PBMCs. The rearrangement uses TRBV18 and TRBJ1-3, with D tentatively TRBD1 (5 bases). The CDR3 region has the DNA TGTGCCAGCTCACCACCCCCAGGGTTAGGTGGAAACACCATATATTTT. Protein: CASSPPPGLGGNTIYF.